This TCR beta chain was documented in a study of Graves' ophthalmopathy and Graves' hyperthyroidism. Overall study: Sampling took place at initial diagnosis, with peripheral blood obtained before any treatment. Overall study results and limits: As the model predicted ophthalmopathy progression, it achieved a sensitivity of 70.59% and a specificity of around 72%.

With respect to this clonotype: Its cognate antigen is unknown.

V shed 5 bases and J shed 2 bases, with 12 bases lying between them. The CDR3 sequence is 13 residues long. The germline V gene encodes CDR1 GTSNPN and CDR2 SVGIG (reference sequence). If patients had other autoimmune diseases, uncontrolled infections, pregnancy or lactation, they were excluded. The authors amplified TCR beta CDR3 regions from RNA transcripts. Amplification began with first-round RT-PCR using HTBI primers, then second-round multiplex PCR was performed. TCRdb independently ran MiXCR on the multiplex PCR reads; one entry per CDR3 protein. The sample lists hundreds of thousands of distinct CDR3 sequences; 20% to 25% were seen once.

The clonotype was recovered from a woman aged 18-29 years with stable Graves' hyperthyroidism. Source material: peripheral blood. This chain uses TRBV30 with TRBJ2-5; D gene uncertain. The DNA of the CDR3 is TGTGCCTGGGATTACGGGTCTCAAGAGACCCAGTACTTC. Translating gives CAWDYGSQETQYF.